This TCR beta chain was profiled in a study of CDR3 diversity in severe acne. CDR1 is SGHRS and CDR2 is YFSETQ in the germline V gene. The CDR3 length is 18 residues. Trimming pared 3 bases from V and 4 bases from J, leaving 25 bases between. Via MiXCR, TCRdb re-called the PCR reads, giving one row per CDR3 protein. The table includes roughly 81,000 distinct CDR3 sequences, 45% to 55% detected once. This rearrangement joins TRBV5-1 to TRBJ1-2, with a possible D match to TRBD1 (5 bases). This sequence was found in a male donor in good health, serving as a control. Sequencing was carried out using blood. The CDR3 loop is CASSSRLPSGNSAYGYTF. CDR3 coding DNA: TGCGCCAGCAGCTCCCGGTTGCCATCAGGGAATTCCGCCTATGGCTACACCTTC.